A selection of T cell receptor beta chains follows, all from one sample in a study of shared clonotypes between healthy human individuals. TCRdb keeps only in-frame clones here, not all; method: immunoSEQ multiplex PCR. The sample lists some 1,100,000 clones, roughly 74% occurring once. The sample taken for sequencing was memory CD4+ T cells from PBMCs. These receptors all come from a young man in good health. Some clones in this sample may be carry-over from other donors' samples. Each CDR3 is given with its conserved first and last residue. Each record gives: J gene, V gene, CDR3 protein.

j_gene: TRBJ2-7
v_gene: TRBV11-2
CDR3aa: CASSLPLRGEGEQYF

j_gene: TRBJ2-3
v_gene: TRBV4-2
CDR3aa: CASSQESLAASTDTQYF

j_gene: TRBJ2-2
v_gene: TRBV13
CDR3aa: CASTLRGQGRTGELFF

j_gene: TRBJ1-4
v_gene: TRBV2
CDR3aa: CASSDNRGNEKLFF

j_gene: TRBJ2-1
v_gene: TRBV28
CDR3aa: CASIRSGSLLDNEQFF

j_gene: TRBJ1-5
v_gene: TRBV10-2
CDR3aa: CASSRDSSNQPQHF

j_gene: TRBJ2-7
v_gene: TRBV7-9
CDR3aa: CASSLTGQSVEQYF

j_gene: TRBJ2-5
v_gene: TRBV20-1
CDR3aa: CSAISWETQYF

j_gene: TRBJ1-2
v_gene: TRBV28
CDR3aa: CASSSGGVLIGANYGYTF

j_gene: TRBJ2-1
v_gene: TRBV7-9
CDR3aa: CASSPRGGEQFF

j_gene: TRBJ1-1
v_gene: TRBV19
CDR3aa: CASSPPEGRREAFF

j_gene: TRBJ2-7
v_gene: TRBV5-1
CDR3aa: CASSPSLSSYEQYF

j_gene: TRBJ2-5
v_gene: TRBV10-3
CDR3aa: CAISDLSEGGGTQYF

j_gene: TRBJ1-4
v_gene: TRBV2
CDR3aa: CASSEWHVNEKLFF

j_gene: TRBJ2-3
v_gene: TRBV2
CDR3aa: CASSAASLRETQYF

j_gene: TRBJ2-1
v_gene: TRBV20-1
CDR3aa: CSAARNNEQFF

j_gene: TRBJ1-2
v_gene: TRBV5-4
CDR3aa: CASSLPGQMNYGYTF

j_gene: TRBJ2-3
v_gene: TRBV4-2
CDR3aa: CASSQDGWEGPDTQYF

j_gene: TRBJ2-7
v_gene: TRBV7-8
CDR3aa: CASSLSPQRPNYEQYF

j_gene: TRBJ1-4
v_gene: TRBV2
CDR3aa: CASSDQGRLEKLFF

j_gene: TRBJ2-7
v_gene: TRBV28
CDR3aa: CASSFIAEASYEQYF

j_gene: TRBJ1-5
v_gene: TRBV11-2
CDR3aa: CASSSRQGGQPQHF

j_gene: TRBJ2-3
v_gene: TRBV12-5
CDR3aa: CASGLGGSTDTQYF

j_gene: TRBJ1-5
v_gene: TRBV7-2
CDR3aa: CASSLETGQPQHF